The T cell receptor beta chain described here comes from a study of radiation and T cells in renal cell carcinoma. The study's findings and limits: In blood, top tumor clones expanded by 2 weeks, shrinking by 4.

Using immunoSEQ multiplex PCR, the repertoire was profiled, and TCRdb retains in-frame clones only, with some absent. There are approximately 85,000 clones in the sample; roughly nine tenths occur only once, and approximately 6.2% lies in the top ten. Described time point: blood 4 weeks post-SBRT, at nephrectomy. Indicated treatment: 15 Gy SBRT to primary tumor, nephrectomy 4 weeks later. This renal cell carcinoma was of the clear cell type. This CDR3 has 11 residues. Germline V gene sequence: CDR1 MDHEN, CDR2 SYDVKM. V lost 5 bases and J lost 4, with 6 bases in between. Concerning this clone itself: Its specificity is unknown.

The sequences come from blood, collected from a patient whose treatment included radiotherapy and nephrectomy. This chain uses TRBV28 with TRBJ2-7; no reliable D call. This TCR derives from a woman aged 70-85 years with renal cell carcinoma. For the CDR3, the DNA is TGTGCCAGCAGTCCAGGATACGAGCAGTACTTC. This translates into CASSPGYEQYF.